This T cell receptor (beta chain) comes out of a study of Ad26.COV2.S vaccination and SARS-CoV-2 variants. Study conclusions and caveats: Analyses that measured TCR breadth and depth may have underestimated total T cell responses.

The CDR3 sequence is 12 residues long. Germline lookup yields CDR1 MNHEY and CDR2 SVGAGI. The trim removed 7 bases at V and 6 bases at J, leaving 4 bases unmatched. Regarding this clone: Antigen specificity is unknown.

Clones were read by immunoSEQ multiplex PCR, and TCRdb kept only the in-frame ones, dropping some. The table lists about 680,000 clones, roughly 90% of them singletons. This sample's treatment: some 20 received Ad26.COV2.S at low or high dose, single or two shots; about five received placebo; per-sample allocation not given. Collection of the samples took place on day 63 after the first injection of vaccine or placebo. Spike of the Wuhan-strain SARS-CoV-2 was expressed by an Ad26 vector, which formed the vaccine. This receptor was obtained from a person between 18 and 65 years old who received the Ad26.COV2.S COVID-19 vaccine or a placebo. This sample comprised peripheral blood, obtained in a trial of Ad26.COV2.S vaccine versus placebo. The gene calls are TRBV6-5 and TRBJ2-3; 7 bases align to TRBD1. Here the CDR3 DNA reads TGTGCCAGCATGAAGGGGGCGGATACGCAGTATTTT. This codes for CASMKGADTQYF.